One T cell receptor (beta chain) is described in this entry. Which antigen it targets is not known. No much larger clone exists at a distance of one base, and base qualities are not known. The immunoSEQ Assay, a bias-controlled multiplex PCR, was used to amplify TCRbeta CDR3 regions from genomic DNA. Regarding the original processing steps: The number of nucleated cells in each sample was estimated from the amplification of reference gene primers within the assay. To quantify the absolute abundance of each unique TCRbeta CDR3 rearrangement, sequence reads were collapsed and filtered. Productive Simpson clonality was computed per sample as the square root of Simpson's diversity index over productive rearrangements. TCRdb stores this immuneACCESS table with in-frame sequences only. Part of the clones is absent; in the studies checked, under half of the shortfall reflects unresolved V genes, and no reason is known for the rest. V, J and clone size reflect that table, while D and trimming were determined from the DNA. This sample lists about 230,000 clones; roughly 83% were detected once. Around 2.6% of the sample is taken by the ten largest.

V drops 3 bases and J drops 1 base, leaving 10 bases in between. CDR1 and CDR2 were assigned from the germline V gene (reference sequence) as LNHDA and SQIVND. From cysteine to phenylalanine, the CDR3 is 14 amino acids long. CDR3 DNA is the only sequence kept; it has 42 bases, read in frame from the first base. The entry originates in a study of blood T cell repertoires in COVID-19 (TCRdb year 2020). Describing the broader study: The collaborator samples originated in the United States, Italy and Spain and spanned the acute and convalescent phases of COVID-19. Where HLA class I and class II types were available, the types were taken from metadata supplied by the sample provider, not from assay-based typing. A de-identified subject ID, COVID-19 status, age in years and sex were almost always included in the sample metadata. The dataset comprised deeply sampled blood TCRbeta repertoires from subjects exposed to, actively infected with, or recovered from COVID-19. Samples came from the ongoing ImmuneRACE study (first 160 participants) plus 1,254 subjects from 6 global collaborators. The repertoires were released in a freely available public database meant as a resource for research on the immune response to SARS-CoV-2. The material from the prospective study consisted of cDNA or gDNA derived from T cells, B-cell-depleted T cells, or PBMCs.

What the work shows at the level of the full study, not this receptor alone: The quantity of clinical and demographic metadata differed by source and by participant and was supplied without curation.

Collaborating institutions collected whole blood in K2EDTA tubes following their own protocols. For TCRbeta analysis, collaborators shipped samples as frozen whole blood, isolated PBMCs, or DNA extracted from either of those sample types. The receptor's source is a woman aged 70-85 years with active or convalescent COVID-19. The sample consisted of peripheral blood. The rearrangement joined TRBV19 to TRBJ2-7; D gene: possibly TRBD1, on 5 matching bases. The CDR3 is CASSIQTGSYEQYF. The DNA is TGTGCCAGTAGTATTCAAACAGGTTCCTACGAGCAGTACTTC.